The 17 T cell receptor beta chains reported below all come from one sample, sequenced in a study of PD-1 blockade in classical Hodgkin lymphoma. Sequencing was performed with immunoSEQ multiplex PCR; in TCRdb, only in-frame clones are kept and a portion is missing. The sample has tens of thousands of clones; more than 65% are singletons. Each patient's relapse followed autologous stem cell transplantation, and brentuximab vedotin exposure varied. Here the sequenced sample was peripheral blood mononuclear cells (PBMCs), taken before the second cycle of nivolumab. The receptors were gathered from a human donor with classical Hodgkin lymphoma.

The chain has TRBV6-1 and TRBJ2-1, with 7 nucleotides matching TRBD1. This CDR3 has 13 residues. From germline, CDR1 is MNHNS and CDR2 SASEGT. V lost 4 bases, J lost 7 bases, and 4 bases stayed unmatched. The CDR3 is CASSVIRGNEQFF. The CDR3 DNA reads as TGTGCCAGCAGTGTAATCAGGGGGAATGAGCAGTTCTTC.

The V gene is TRBV5-1, the J gene TRBJ1-1; no firm D call. Trimming left V 3 bases short and J 10 bases short, with 19 bases between. The CDR3 runs 14 residues. Germline V lookup: CDR1 SGHRS, CDR2 YFSETQ. The CDR3 protein is CASSSSRSPLAAFF. The CDR3 DNA sequence: TGCGCCAGCAGCTCCAGCAGAAGCCCCCTCGCAGCTTTCTTT.

In its sample, this clone was seen a few times. The sample has other DNA sequences that encode this CDR3 too. This sequence joins TRBV7-2 and TRBJ1-1; TRBD1 is a possible D gene (5 bases). Germline CDR1 and CDR2: SGHTA and FQGNSA. V gave up 2 bases and J gave up 3 bases, with 7 bases separating them. This CDR3 contains 13 residues. The CDR3 DNA is TGTGCCAGCAGCTTACAGGGATACACTGAAGCTTTCTTT. It translates to CASSLQGYTEAFF.

Of note for this clone: The same CDR3 also results from other DNA sequences found in this sample. DNA of the CDR3: TGCGCCAGCAGCTCCTACAATGAGCAGTTCTTC. Translated: CASSSYNEQFF. The chain couples TRBV5-1 to TRBJ2-1, with D unresolved. Per the germline V gene, CDR1 is SGHRS and CDR2 is YFSETQ. The CDR3 sequence is 11 residues long. The germline V and J ends were trimmed by 3 bases and 2 bases, with 0 bases remaining between them.

V usage is TRBV21-1 and J usage is TRBJ2-7; the table calls TRBD2, which could not be checked here. TRBV21-1 is described as a pseudogene. This CDR3 is 16 amino acids long. The CDR3 reads CANQRRGGTSTYEQYF. The CDR3 DNA reads TGTGCCAACCAACGTCGTGGGGGGACCAGCACATACGAGCAGTACTTC.

This clone has just one count. V is TRBV9 and J is TRBJ2-1; 8 nucleotides line up with TRBD2. Germline loops: CDR1 SGDLS, CDR2 YYNGEE. The CDR3 totals 15 residues. Trimming took 0 bases from V and 6 from J; bases not matched to a gene: 5. The CDR3 protein is CASSVAPGTSNEQFF. The DNA of the CDR3 is TGTGCCAGCAGCGTAGCTCCCGGGACTAGCAATGAGCAGTTCTTC.

The J gene is TRBJ2-1, the V gene TRBV7-8; 10 bases are a match to TRBD2. This CDR3 has 17 amino acids. The V gene's germline CDR1 is SGHVS and CDR2 FQNEAQ. V lost 3 bases to trimming and J lost 8 bases; unmatched junction nucleotides: 13. For the CDR3, the DNA is TGTGCCAGCAGCTTTAGGCTAGCGGGAGAACTAGAGGATGAGCAGTTCTTC. It encodes CASSFRLAGELEDEQFF.

The chain's CDR3 is CASSWDRGETQYF. CDR3 sequence (DNA): TGTGCCAGCAGCTGGGACAGGGGTGAGACCCAGTACTTC. The V call is TRBV7-2, the J call TRBJ2-5, with 10 bases aligning to TRBD1. Germline-derived CDR1 and CDR2 are SGHTA and FQGNSA. Losses at the gene ends were 4 bases for V and 5 bases for J; bases not matched to a gene: 1. This CDR3 region has 13 residues. The full variable domain, rest sourced from reference TRBV7-2 and TRBJ2-5, is GAGVSQSPSNKVTEKGKDVELRCDPISGHTALYWYRQSLGQGLEFLIYFQGNSAPDKSGLPSDRFSAERTGGSVSTLTIQRTQQEDSAVYLCASSWDRGETQYFGPGTRLLVL.

The chain recombines TRBV7-2 with TRBJ2-5, with D maybe TRBD1 (5 bases). CDR3 size: 14 residues. Per germline, CDR1 SGHTA and CDR2 FQGNSA. V lost 0 bases to trimming and J lost 1 base, with 6 bases between them. In nucleotides, the CDR3 is TGTGCCAGCAGCTTAGCACAGGTCCAAGAGACCCAGTACTTC. Residues: CASSLAQVQETQYF. The whole variable domain, remainder taken from reference TRBV7-2 and TRBJ2-5, is GAGVSQSPSNKVTEKGKDVELRCDPISGHTALYWYRQSLGQGLEFLIYFQGNSAPDKSGLPSDRFSAERTGGSVSTLTIQRTQQEDSAVYLCASSLAQVQETQYFGPGTRLLVL.

This chain connects TRBV9 to TRBJ2-3; D perhaps matches TRBD2 (6 bases). Looked up from germline, CDR1 is SGDLS and CDR2 is YYNGEE. Trimming shortened V by 3 bases and J by 3 bases, and 23 bases separated the two germline ends. The CDR3 is 18 amino acids. The CDR3 DNA reads as TGTGCCAGCAGCGGGGAGGCGGAAGAAAATACTAGGACAGATACGCAGTATTTT. It specifies CASSGEAEENTRTDTQYF. Full variable domain (remainder filled in from reference TRBV9 and TRBJ2-3): DSGVTQTPKHLITATGQRVTLRCSPRSGDLSVYWYQQSLDQGLQFLIQYYNGEERAKGNILERFSAQQFPDLHSELNLSSLELGDSALYFCASSGEAEENTRTDTQYFGPGTRLTVL.

This clone was observed a single time. The chain joins TRBV6-6 to TRBJ2-7; D call uncertain. Trimming took off 6 bases at V and 4 bases at J, with 13 bases between the two ends. This CDR3 has 13 amino acids. Germline V gene data show CDR1 as MNHNY and CDR2 as SVGAGI (reference sequence). The CDR3 sequence is CASREMGQYEQYF. The CDR3 nucleotides read TGTGCCAGCAGAGAGATGGGCCAATACGAGCAGTACTTC.

This rearrangement joins TRBV28 to TRBJ1-2, with 9 bases aligning to TRBD1. This CDR3 comprises 16 residues. With V trimmed by 7 bases and J by 7 bases, 16 bases remained unmatched. Germline V gene lookup returns CDR1 MDHEN and CDR2 SYDVKM. CDR3 coding DNA: TGTGCCAGCACCCTCGGGGGGGGACAGGGATGGTTTGGCTACACCTTC. It codes for CASTLGGGQGWFGYTF.

The chain couples TRBV27 to TRBJ1-6; 8 bases are a match to TRBD1. Germline V gene lookup returns CDR1 MNHEY and CDR2 SMNVEV (reference sequence). There are 16 residues in the CDR3. With V trimmed by 5 bases and J by 0 bases, 3 bases remained unmatched. This CDR3 reads CASSEQGVSYNSPLHF. Written as DNA, the CDR3 is TGTGCCAGCAGTGAACAGGGGGTCTCCTATAATTCACCCCTCCACTTT.

The chain uses TRBV11-2 and TRBJ2-2; D is unresolved. V shed 5 bases and J shed 0 bases, with 13 bases lying between them. Germline CDR1 SGHAT, CDR2 FQNNGV. This CDR3 is 16 amino acids long. Here the CDR3 DNA reads TGTGCCAGCAGCCCCATCGGACGGACGAACACCGGGGAGCTGTTTTTT. It translates to CASSPIGRTNTGELFF.

The genes are TRBV9 and TRBJ2-3; weak D call: TRBD1 (6 bases). This CDR3 has 13 amino acids. V lost 3 bases to trimming and J lost 5 bases, with 10 bases between them. CDR1 and CDR2 from the germline V gene are SGDLS and YYNGEE. The CDR3 DNA reads TGTGCCAGCAGCGCACAGGGTGGAGATACGCAGTATTTT. It encodes CASSAQGGDTQYF.

The CDR3 bases are TGTGCCAGCAGCCCCCACGGGGGGCTCGCTTTCTTT. This sequence encodes CASSPHGGLAFF. The V gene is TRBV9, the J gene TRBJ1-1; possible D gene TRBD1, 6 bases. The CDR3 is 12 amino acids. Germline CDR1 and CDR2: SGDLS and YYNGEE. V lost 4 bases, J lost 11 bases, and 15 bases lay in between.

The V and J genes are TRBV5-3 and TRBJ1-3, with D unresolved. TRBV5-3 is designated an ORF whose function remains uncertain. Trimming stripped 0 bases from V and 0 bases from J, with 7 bases between. The CDR3 consists of 15 residues. CDR3 residues: CARSLGTNSGNTIYF. CDR3 DNA: TGTGCCAGAAGCTTGGGCACCAACTCTGGAAACACCATATATTTT.